The next 14 T cell receptor beta chains were all read from a single sample in a study of cytotoxic CD8 clonotypes in ibrutinib-treated CLL. Method: immunoSEQ multiplex PCR; TCRdb's copy keeps in-frame clones and lacks some. Of approximately 350,000 clones in the sample, roughly 70% were seen once. The sample in question was PBMCs, obtained after 36 months of ibrutinib treatment. Receptors were obtained from a human donor with chronic lymphocytic leukemia.

The chain is built from TRBV4-1 and TRBJ2-3; possible D gene TRBD2, 6 bases. Trimming took 0 bases from V and 4 from J, leaving 11 bases between them. The germline CDR1 and CDR2 sequences are MGHRA and YSYEKL. CDR3 length: 15 amino acids. The CDR3 DNA follows: TGCGCCAGCAGCCAAGAGTTCCGGGAGTCAGATACGCAGTATTTT. Translating it yields CASSQEFRESDTQYF.

This clone was seen a single time. V and J are TRBV27 and TRBJ2-1; D gene unclear. This CDR3 contains 13 residues. The V end lost 2 bases, the J end lost 2 bases, and 4 bases lay between the germline ends. The germline gives CDR1 MNHEY, CDR2 SMNVEV (reference sequence). The CDR3 sequence is CASSLAPYNEQFF. The CDR3 DNA sequence: TGTGCCAGCAGTTTAGCTCCCTACAATGAGCAGTTCTTC.

This clone occurred once. The chain is built from TRBV29-1 and TRBJ1-5; 8 bases match TRBD1. Germline V gene lookup returns CDR1 SQVTM and CDR2 ANQGSEA. This CDR3 has 13 residues. The ends lost 2 bases at V and 7 bases at J; junction bases unmatched: 4. The CDR3 DNA follows: TGCAGCGTTGAATCAGGGGGCGACCAGCCCCAGCATTTT. This encodes CSVESGGDQPQHF.

The chain employs TRBV6-5 and TRBJ2-5; D not certain. Per germline, CDR1 MNHEY and CDR2 SVGAGI. The CDR3 contains 12 residues. V dropped 11 bases and J dropped 5 bases, with 15 bases sitting between them. The CDR3 sequence is CACSTAAETQYF. The CDR3 DNA reads TGTGCCTGCTCTACGGCGGCGGAGACCCAGTACTTC.

There are a few counts of this clone. The chain carries TRBV7-3 and TRBJ2-1; possible D gene TRBD1, 5 bases. The V gene's germline CDR1 is SGHTA and CDR2 FQGTGA. The CDR3 totals 12 residues. Trimming removed 3 bases at V and 9 bases at J, with 9 bases between. CDR3 bases: TGTGCCAGCAGCTTCTTCCAGGGTGAGCAGTTCTTC. Protein: CASSFFQGEQFF. Based on the CDR3 plus reference TRBV7-3 and TRBJ2-1, the full variable domain is GAGVSQTPSNKVTEKGKYVELRCDPISGHTALYWYRQSLGQGPEFLIYFQGTGAADDSGLPNDRFFAVRPEGSVSTLKIQRTERGDSAVYLCASSFFQGEQFFGPGTRLTVL.

This clone turned up a few times. V and J are TRBV27 and TRBJ1-2; possibly TRBD1 for D (5 bases). Germline CDR1 is MNHEY and CDR2 is SMNVEV (reference sequence). Trimming took 5 bases from V and 2 from J, leaving 9 bases between them. The CDR3 is made up of 13 amino acids. CDR3 in amino acids: CASSPRQNYGYTF. In DNA form, the CDR3 reads TGTGCCAGCAGTCCTCGACAGAACTATGGCTACACCTTC.

This clone was found many times. This chain connects TRBV7-2 to TRBJ2-3; D not resolved. CDR3 size: 12 residues. Trimming left V 5 bases short and J 6 bases short, with 9 bases between. The V gene's germline CDR1 is SGHTA and CDR2 FQGNSA. CDR3 nucleotides: TGTGCCAGCAGCCCAGTCGGGGATACGCAGTATTTT. It is translated as CASSPVGDTQYF.

The CDR3 region is CASSLNRDYEQYF. In DNA, the CDR3 is TGTGCCAGCAGTTTAAACAGAGACTACGAGCAGTACTTC. This chain joins TRBV28 and TRBJ2-7; D unclear. Between the trimmed V and J ends, which lost 2 bases and 3 bases, there was a span of 8 bases. The germline V gene encodes CDR1 MDHEN and CDR2 SYDVKM. This CDR3 comprises 13 residues.

The chain joins TRBV12-5 to TRBJ1-1; perhaps TRBD1 as D (5 bases). The V end lost 3 bases, the J end lost 8 bases, and 7 bases lay between the germline ends. Germline V gives CDR1 LGHNT, CDR2 FRNRAP. The CDR3 runs to 11 residues. CDR3 DNA sequence: TGTGCTAGTGGTTTAGGACACGAAGCTTTCTTT. Amino acid sequence: CASGLGHEAFF.

This clone was seen only a few times. The chain uses TRBV9 and TRBJ2-3; 7 bases line up with TRBD2. J was trimmed by 0 bases and V by 4 bases; bases with no gene match: 2. CDR3 size: 14 residues. Looked up from germline, CDR1 is SGDLS and CDR2 is YYNGEE. Here the CDR3 reads CASSHGGSTDTQYF. The DNA for the CDR3 is TGTGCCAGCAGCCACGGGGGGAGCACAGATACGCAGTATTTT.

The chain employs TRBV7-3 and TRBJ2-1; 10 bases map to TRBD2. The CDR3 covers 17 residues. V gave up 5 bases and J gave up 6 bases; unmatched junction bases: 13. Germline values: CDR1 SGHTA, CDR2 FQGTGA. The CDR3 DNA sequence: TGTGCCAGCAGCCCACTCCCGGGACTAGCGACCGCCAATGAGCAGTTCTTC. This codes for CASSPLPGLATANEQFF.

The genes are TRBV7-9 and TRBJ1-1; no definite D call. Germline-derived CDR1 and CDR2 are SEHNR and FQNEAQ (reference sequence). The V gene lost 1 base and the J gene lost 2 bases, with 11 bases spanning the gap. CDR3 length equals 15 residues. As DNA, the CDR3 is TGTGCCAGCAGCTTAGGTGGGAGGGCTAACACTGAAGCTTTCTTT. Its translation is CASSLGGRANTEAFF.

Only one count was recorded for this clone. The chain carries TRBV5-1 and TRBJ1-1; 7 positions match TRBD1. J gave up 7 bases and V 0 bases, and 3 bases lay outside the gene matches. From germline, CDR1 is SGHRS and CDR2 YFSETQ. The CDR3 is 13 residues long. CDR3 in DNA: TGCGCCAGCAGCTTGGCAGGGGGAAGTGAAGCTTTCTTT. Residues: CASSLAGGSEAFF.

This clone has just a few counts. This sequence joins TRBV9 and TRBJ2-7; D uncertain. This CDR3 is built from 16 residues. Germline assignment: CDR1 SGDLS and CDR2 YYNGEE. The V gene lost 3 bases and the J gene lost 3 bases, with 19 bases spanning the gap. The CDR3 nucleotides are TGTGCCAGCAGCGCTTCTTTTAGGACCCCGCTCTACGAGCAGTACTTC. Translation gives CASSASFRTPLYEQYF. Full variable domain (outside the CDR3, taken from reference TRBV9 and TRBJ2-7): DSGVTQTPKHLITATGQRVTLRCSPRSGDLSVYWYQQSLDQGLQFLIQYYNGEERAKGNILERFSAQQFPDLHSELNLSSLELGDSALYFCASSASFRTPLYEQYFGPGTRLTVT.